The clone carrying this TCR beta chain was seen just once. This specimen comes from a study of blood T cell repertoires in COVID-19. The overall study: Some COVID-19 samples were acute and others convalescent; all came from the United States, Italy and Spain.

Original data processing: How many nucleated cells were present was estimated from reference gene primer amplification. Here immunoSEQ multiplex PCR was the method, and the copy in TCRdb shows in-frame clones only, minus some. Clonal size and the V and J genes are those of that table, whereas D and trimming came from the DNA. This sample has roughly 330,000 clones, with about 85% found just once. The V segment lost 4 bases and the J segment 2 bases; nucleotides outside the gene matches: 4. In germline, CDR1 is SGHRS, CDR2 YFSETQ. CDR3 length equals 15 residues. Recovery meant two consecutive negative NP/OP PCR tests, professional clearance, or resolved symptoms.

The chain uses TRBV5-1 and TRBJ2-3, with 10 bases lining up with TRBD2. Specimen: PBMCs or T cells enriched from blood (not recorded which). This receptor was obtained from a woman aged 25 to 39 who had recovered from COVID-19. This CDR3 reads CASSRSGGATDTQYF. For the CDR3, the DNA is TGCGCCAGCAGCCGGAGCGGGGGGGCCACAGATACGCAGTATTTT.